These 25 T cell receptor beta chains originate from one sample sequenced in a study of T cell changes during pregnancy in multiple sclerosis. The method was immunoSEQ multiplex PCR; TCRdb's version includes in-frame clones alone and lacks a portion of them. Of tens of thousands of clones listed, 90% to 95% are singletons. The sample was CD4+ T cells from peripheral blood mononuclear cells, taken in the second trimester of pregnancy. Receptors originate from a female donor with multiple sclerosis, enrolled in a pregnancy study.

This clone was found once. The chain is built from TRBV6-5 and TRBJ1-4; TRBD1 aligns across 7 bases. Germline V gene sequence: CDR1 MNHEY, CDR2 SVGAGI. This CDR3 is built from 15 residues. V trimming: 3 bases; J trimming: 5 bases; junction bases outside the gene matches: 6. The CDR3 spells CASSYTGTENEKLFF. The DNA of the CDR3 is TGTGCCAGCAGTTATACCGGGACAGAAAATGAAAAACTGTTTTTT.

This clone came up once. The chain employs TRBV5-6 and TRBJ1-4, with D unresolved. Germline CDR1 is SGHDT and CDR2 is YYEEEE. The CDR3 totals 12 residues. With 2 bases removed from V and 7 bases from J, the gap between germline ends came to 6 bases. The CDR3 DNA follows: TGTGCCAGCAGCTTACAGAGTGAAAAACTGTTTTTT. This translates into CASSLQSEKLFF.

This chain uses TRBV1 with TRBJ2-5; the table assigns TRBD2, which was not confirmed against the DNA. TRBV1 is given as a pseudogene. The CDR3 contains 17 residues. CDR3 DNA: TGCACCAGCAGCCAAGCCTTCGGACTAGCCTTCCAAGAGACCCAGTACTTC. Protein: CTSSQAFGLAFQETQYF.

In DNA, the CDR3 is TGTGCCAGCAGTGAACCACTCACAGGGAAAGCTTTCTTT. The encoded protein is CASSEPLTGKAFF. This chain links TRBV2 with TRBJ1-1; TRBD1 might be the D (6 bases). The CDR3 has 13 amino acids. The germline V gene has CDR1 SNHLY and CDR2 FYNNEI. V gave up 2 bases and J gave up 9 bases, with 13 bases separating them.

The V call is TRBV4-2, the J call TRBJ2-3, with 9 bases fitting TRBD2. Germline CDR1 and CDR2: LGHNA and YNFKEQ. Trimming cost V 0 bases and J 4 bases; bases outside gene matches: 14. CDR3 length: 19 residues. CDR3 sequence (DNA): TGTGCCAGCAGCCAAGATCCCCGGAGGTCTAGCGGGGTCCCAGATACGCAGTATTTT. It specifies CASSQDPRRSSGVPDTQYF.

V is TRBV4-2 and J is TRBJ1-2; D is uncertain. The V gene's germline CDR1 is LGHNA and CDR2 YNFKEQ. The CDR3 contains 15 residues. V lost 0 bases, J lost 8 bases, and 16 bases lay in between. The CDR3 region is CASSQDPPGVRGYTF. Written as DNA, the CDR3 is TGTGCCAGCAGCCAAGATCCACCCGGGGTTAGAGGCTACACCTTC.

The V gene is TRBV5-1, the J gene TRBJ2-2; D is undetermined. CDR1 and CDR2 (germline): SGHRS, YFSETQ. Between the trimmed V and J ends, which lost 0 bases and 6 bases, there was a span of 12 bases. The CDR3 runs to 15 residues. CDR3 DNA sequence: TGCGCCAGCAGCTTGGTCGGGTTCAATCCCGGGGAGCTGTTTTTT. Its translation: CASSLVGFNPGELFF. The full variable domain, rest sourced from reference TRBV5-1 and TRBJ2-2, is KAGVTQTPRYLIKTRGQQVTLSCSPISGHRSVSWYQQTPGQGLQFLFEYFSETQRNKGNFPGRFSGRQFSNSRSEMNVSTLELGDSALYLCASSLVGFNPGELFFGEGSRLTVL.

This clone was found once. In nucleotides, the CDR3 is TGTGCCAGCAGCTTAGCGACTAGCGGGGGGGTCTATGAGCAGTTCTTC. Its protein is CASSLATSGGVYEQFF. The rearrangement joins TRBV7-2 to TRBJ2-1; TRBD2 aligns across 14 bases. The junction had 3 bases not matched to a gene; V was cut back by 0 bases and J by 8 bases. Per germline, CDR1 SGHTA and CDR2 FQGNSA. The CDR3 is made up of 16 amino acids.

This CDR3 is CASSARQGLYGYTF. CDR3 coding DNA: TGTGCCAGCAGCGCCCGACAGGGTCTCTATGGCTACACCTTC. The V and J genes are TRBV7-2 and TRBJ1-2; 7 bases map to TRBD1. The CDR3 totals 14 residues. Germline V gives CDR1 SGHTA, CDR2 FQGNSA. V trimming: 5 bases; J trimming: 4 bases; junction bases outside the gene matches: 7.

The gene calls are TRBV7-2 and TRBJ2-5; D is unclear. TRBJ2-7 explains the end of the DNA better; the J call may be wrong. Germline V gene sequence: CDR1 SGHTA, CDR2 FQGNSA. This CDR3 region has 12 residues. In DNA form, the CDR3 reads TGTGCCAGCAGCTTAGCGTACCACGAGCAGTACTTC. It is translated as CASSLAYHEQYF.

The chain combines TRBV9 with TRBJ1-2, with D perhaps matching TRBD1 (5 bases). The CDR3 covers 15 residues. Trimming shortened V by 0 bases and J by 8 bases, and 17 bases separated the two germline ends. CDR1 SGDLS and CDR2 YYNGEE come from the germline V gene. Written as DNA, the CDR3 is TGTGCCAGCAGCGTAGTAGTGGGGGGGACGGGAGGCTACACCTTC. The encoded protein is CASSVVVGGTGGYTF. Full variable domain (remainder filled in from reference TRBV9 and TRBJ1-2): DSGVTQTPKHLITATGQRVTLRCSPRSGDLSVYWYQQSLDQGLQFLIQYYNGEERAKGNILERFSAQQFPDLHSELNLSSLELGDSALYFCASSVVVGGTGGYTFGSGTRLTVV.

V gene TRBV7-2 combines with J gene TRBJ1-3; the D gene is possibly TRBD1 (5 bases). The germline V gene encodes CDR1 SGHTA and CDR2 FQGNSA. This CDR3 comprises 14 residues. Trimming removed 2 bases at V and 4 bases at J, with 9 bases between. The CDR3 sequence: CASSLMRQGNTIYF. The CDR3 region has the DNA TGTGCCAGCAGCTTAATGCGACAGGGAAACACCATATATTTT.

This chain connects TRBV29-1 to TRBJ2-4; tentative D call: TRBD2 (5 bases). The CDR3 sequence is 14 residues long. The germline CDR1 and CDR2 sequences are SQVTM and ANQGSEA. Trimming cost V 0 bases and J 9 bases, with 15 bases left between them. The CDR3 spells CSVEDRSGFGIQYF. For the CDR3, the DNA is TGCAGCGTTGAAGATCGGTCGGGGTTTGGCATTCAGTACTTC.

This sequence joins TRBV6-5 and TRBJ2-7; D perhaps matches TRBD1 (7 bases). Per the germline V gene, CDR1 is MNHEY and CDR2 is SVGAGI. Trimming took 1 base from V and 5 from J, leaving 12 bases between them. This CDR3 is 14 amino acids long. CDR3 residues: CASSYLGRGDEQYF. DNA of the CDR3: TGTGCCAGCAGTTACTTGGGCAGGGGGGACGAGCAGTACTTC.

Notes on this clone: This same CDR3 is encoded by further DNA sequences in the sample. The gene calls are TRBV7-8 and TRBJ2-3; TRBD2 agrees at 8 bases. The CDR3 runs 14 residues. The germline V gene encodes CDR1 SGHVS and CDR2 FQNEAQ. Losses at the gene ends were 5 bases for V and 5 bases for J; bases not matched to a gene: 6. The CDR3: CASSPTSAGDTQYF. CDR3 coding DNA: TGTGCCAGCAGCCCGACTAGCGCCGGAGATACGCAGTATTTT.

The rearrangement joins TRBV19 to TRBJ1-5, with TRBD1 matching 8 bases. Trimming cost V 4 bases and J 0 bases; bases outside gene matches: 8. The V gene's germline CDR1 is LNHDA and CDR2 SQIVND (reference sequence). The CDR3 totals 17 residues. CDR3 in DNA: TGTGCCAGTAGTAAGAGACAGGGGCGGTATAGCAATCAGCCCCAGCATTTT. This encodes CASSKRQGRYSNQPQHF.

The V call is TRBV6-1, the J call TRBJ1-5; TRBD1 matches at 8 bases. Germline V gene data show CDR1 as MNHNS and CDR2 as SASEGT. The V and J ends lost 6 bases and 9 bases, in that order; junction bases with no gene match: 7. This CDR3 has 13 amino acids. The CDR3 spells CASRRQGQGPQHF. Written as DNA, the CDR3 is TGTGCCAGCAGGCGACAGGGGCAGGGGCCCCAGCATTTT.

This chain connects TRBV6-5 to TRBJ1-2, with TRBD1 identical over 8 bases. CDR3 length equals 13 residues. V dropped 7 bases and J dropped 8; count of bases not matched to a gene: 9. The germline V gene encodes CDR1 MNHEY and CDR2 SVGAGI. This chain's CDR3 is CASTLLRDRGYTF. In nucleotides, the CDR3 is TGTGCCAGCACCCTACTCCGGGACAGGGGCTACACCTTC.

The chain employs TRBV29-1 and TRBJ2-7; the D call may be TRBD1 or TRBD2 (5 bases each). CDR3 length: 13 residues. Germline loops: CDR1 SQVTM, CDR2 ANQGSEA. With 4 bases removed from V and 1 base from J, the gap between germline ends came to 11 bases. CDR3 sequence: CSVGEGRSYEQYF. The CDR3 coding sequence is TGCAGCGTTGGAGAGGGGAGATCCTACGAGCAGTACTTC.

For the CDR3, the DNA is TGTGCCAGTCACAGGGAATGGAACACTGAAGCTTTCTTT. It encodes CASHREWNTEAFF. V usage is TRBV11-2 and J usage is TRBJ1-1, with D tentatively TRBD1 (6 bases). CDR3 size: 13 residues. Looked up from germline, CDR1 is SGHAT and CDR2 is FQNNGV. The V end lost 9 bases, the J end lost 1 base, and 12 bases lay between the germline ends.

The chain links TRBV6-4 to TRBJ1-1; D not certain. Germline lookup yields CDR1 MRHNA and CDR2 SNTAGT. This CDR3 region has 14 residues. The CDR3 nucleotides read TGTGCGACCAAAGCTGGGCAGCTAAACACTGAAGCTTTCTTT. Translating gives CATKAGQLNTEAFF.

The sample holds one count of this clone. This chain connects TRBV11-1 to TRBJ2-3; 9 bases fit TRBD1. Unmatched junction bases numbered 7, after V lost 4 bases and J lost 2 bases. CDR3 length: 16 amino acids. Per the germline V gene, CDR1 is SGHAT and CDR2 is FQDESV (reference sequence). As DNA, the CDR3 is TGTGCCAGCAGCTCATGGACAGGGGCTCCCACAGATACGCAGTATTTT. This codes for CASSSWTGAPTDTQYF. Filled out from reference TRBV11-1 and TRBJ2-3, the complete variable domain reads EAEVAQSPRYKITEKSQAVAFWCDPISGHATLYWYRQILGQGPELLVQFQDESVVDDSQLPKDRFSAERLKGVDSTLKIQPAELGDSAMYLCASSSWTGAPTDTQYFGPGTRLTVL.

The genes are TRBV11-3 and TRBJ2-1, with TRBD2 matching 9 bases. CDR3 length: 17 amino acids. Germline CDR1 and CDR2: SGHNT and YENEEA. Losses at the gene ends were 0 bases for V and 2 bases for J; bases not matched to a gene: 5. The CDR3 DNA sequence: TGTGCCAGCAGCTTAGATAGCCGACTAGCGGCCTACAATGAGCAGTTCTTC. It encodes CASSLDSRLAAYNEQFF.

The chain couples TRBV7-3 to TRBJ2-3; D perhaps matches TRBD2 (6 bases). Germline V gene data show CDR1 as SGHTA and CDR2 as FQGTGA. With 2 bases removed from V and 2 bases from J, the gap between germline ends came to 14 bases. The CDR3 is made up of 16 amino acids. The CDR3 nucleotides read TGTGCCAGCAGCTTATGGGCGGGGCACCTCACAGATACGCAGTATTTT. Protein: CASSLWAGHLTDTQYF.

This chain uses TRBV5-6 with TRBJ2-5; a weak D match, TRBD1 (5 bases). CDR3 length: 13 amino acids. Trimming took off 2 bases at V and 3 bases at J, with 8 bases between the two ends. Germline loops: CDR1 SGHDT, CDR2 YYEEEE. CDR3 nucleotide sequence: TGTGCCAGCAGCTTCACAGGCGAAGAGACCCAGTACTTC. Its translation: CASSFTGEETQYF.